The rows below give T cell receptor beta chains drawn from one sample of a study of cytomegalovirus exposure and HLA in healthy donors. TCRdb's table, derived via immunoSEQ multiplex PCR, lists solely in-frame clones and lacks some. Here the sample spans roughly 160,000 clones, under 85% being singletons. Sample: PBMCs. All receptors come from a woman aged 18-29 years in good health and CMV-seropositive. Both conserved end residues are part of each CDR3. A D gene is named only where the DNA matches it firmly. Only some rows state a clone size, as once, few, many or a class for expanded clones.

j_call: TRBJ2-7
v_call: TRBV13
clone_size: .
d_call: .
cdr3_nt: TGTGCCAGCAGTCTTTTCTCCGGGACATCCGAGCAGTACTTC
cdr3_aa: CASSLFSGTSEQYF

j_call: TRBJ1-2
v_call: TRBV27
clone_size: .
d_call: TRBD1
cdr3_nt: TGTGCCAGCAGTTTAGCACTTACAGGGGGCGCGCTCTATGGCTACACCTTC
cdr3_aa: CASSLALTGGALYGYTF

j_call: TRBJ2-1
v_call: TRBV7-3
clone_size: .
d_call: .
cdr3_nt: TGTGCCAGCAGCTTGCGAGGACAACCCTACAATGAGCAGTTCTTC
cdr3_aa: CASSLRGQPYNEQFF

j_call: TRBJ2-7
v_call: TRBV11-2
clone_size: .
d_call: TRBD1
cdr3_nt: TGTGCCAGCATACCGGACAGGGCTCTTCACTACGAGCAGTACTTC
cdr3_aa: CASIPDRALHYEQYF

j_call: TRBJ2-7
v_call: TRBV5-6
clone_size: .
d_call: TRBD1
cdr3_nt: TGTGCCAGCAGCTTGATTGGGCAGGGGGCCCACGAGCAGTACTTC
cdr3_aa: CASSLIGQGAHEQYF

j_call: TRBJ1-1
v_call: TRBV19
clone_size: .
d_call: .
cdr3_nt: TGTGCCAGTAAATTCTTGGGGGCAGGGGACGGTATCACTGAAGCTTTCTTT
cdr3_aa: CASKFLGAGDGITEAFF

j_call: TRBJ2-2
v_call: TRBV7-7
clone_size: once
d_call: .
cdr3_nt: TGTGCTAGCAGCACCACATCGACCGGGGAGCTGTTTTTT
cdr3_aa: CASSTTSTGELFF

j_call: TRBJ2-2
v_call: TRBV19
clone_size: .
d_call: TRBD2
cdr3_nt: TGTGCCAGTAGTCCGAGCGGGGGCTACACCGGGGAGCTGTTTTTT
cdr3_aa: CASSPSGGYTGELFF

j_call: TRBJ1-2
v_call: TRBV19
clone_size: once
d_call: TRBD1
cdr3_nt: TGTGCCAGTAAGGGACAGGGGGATTCTAACTATGGCTACACCTTC
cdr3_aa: CASKGQGDSNYGYTF

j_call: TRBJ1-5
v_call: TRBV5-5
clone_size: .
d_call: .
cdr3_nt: TGTGCCAGCAGCTCGAACAGGGATCAGCCCCAGCATTTT
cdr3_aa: CASSSNRDQPQHF

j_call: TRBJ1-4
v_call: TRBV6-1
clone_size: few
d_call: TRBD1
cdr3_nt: TGTGCCAGCAGTGATCGGCAGGGGGCAGTAGAAAAACTGTTTTTT
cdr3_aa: CASSDRQGAVEKLFF

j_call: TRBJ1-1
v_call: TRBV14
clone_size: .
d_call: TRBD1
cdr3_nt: TGTGCCAGCAGCCAAGATTTGGGACAGGGCAACACTGAAGCTTTCTTT
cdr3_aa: CASSQDLGQGNTEAFF

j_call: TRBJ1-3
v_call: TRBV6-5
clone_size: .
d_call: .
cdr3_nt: TGTGCCAGCAGTCGCAGGGCCTCTGGAAACACCATATATTTT
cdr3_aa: CASSRRASGNTIYF

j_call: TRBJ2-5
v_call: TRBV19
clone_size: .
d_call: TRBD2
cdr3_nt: TGTGCCAGTAGTATCGAAGCGGGGGCCCAAGAGACCCAGTACTTC
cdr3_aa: CASSIEAGAQETQYF

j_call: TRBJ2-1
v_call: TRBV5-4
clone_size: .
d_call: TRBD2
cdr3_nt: TGTGCCAGCAGCTCGGGACTAGCGGGGGGCCTTGAGCAGTTCTTC
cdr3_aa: CASSSGLAGGLEQFF

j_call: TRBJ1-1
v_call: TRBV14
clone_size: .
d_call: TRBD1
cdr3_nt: TGTGCCAGCAGCCACGGGACAGTGGGGACTGAAGCTTTCTTT
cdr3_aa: CASSHGTVGTEAFF

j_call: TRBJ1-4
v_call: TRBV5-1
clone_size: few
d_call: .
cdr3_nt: TGCGCCAGCAGCTTAGGAGGGTCTAGCGAAAAACTGTTTTTT
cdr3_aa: CASSLGGSSEKLFF

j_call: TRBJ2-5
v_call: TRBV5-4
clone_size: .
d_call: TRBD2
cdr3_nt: TGTGCCAGCAGCTGGGCGGGGGTGGAGACCCAGTACTTC
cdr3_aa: CASSWAGVETQYF

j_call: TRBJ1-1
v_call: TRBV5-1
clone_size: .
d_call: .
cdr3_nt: TGCGCCAGTCAGGTCGGCACTGAAGCTTTCTTT
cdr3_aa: CASQVGTEAFF

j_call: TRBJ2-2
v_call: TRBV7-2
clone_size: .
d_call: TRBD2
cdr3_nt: TGTGCCAGCAGGTTGACTAGCGGGGGGGCCGGGGAGCTGTTTTTT
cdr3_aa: CASRLTSGGAGELFF

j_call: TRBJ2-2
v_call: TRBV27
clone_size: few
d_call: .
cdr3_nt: TGTGCCATTTCGGGGGTTTTGAACACCGGGGAGCTGTTTTTT
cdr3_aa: CAISGVLNTGELFF

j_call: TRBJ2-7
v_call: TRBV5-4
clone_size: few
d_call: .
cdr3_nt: TGTGCCAGCAGCCCCACCGGGACAACATACGAGCAGTACTTC
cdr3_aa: CASSPTGTTYEQYF

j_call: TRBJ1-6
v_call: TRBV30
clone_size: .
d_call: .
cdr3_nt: TGTGCCTGGAGATCAGGGGACTATAATTCACCCCTCCACTTT
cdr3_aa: CAWRSGDYNSPLHF

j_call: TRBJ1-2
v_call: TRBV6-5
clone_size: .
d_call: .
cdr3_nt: TGTGCCAGCAGTGTGGGTGGTCAGGCATATGGCTACACCTTC
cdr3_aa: CASSVGGQAYGYTF

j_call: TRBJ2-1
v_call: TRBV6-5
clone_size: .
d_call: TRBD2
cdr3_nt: TGTGCCAGCAGCGGGGGGAGCTCCTACAATGAGCAGTTCTTC
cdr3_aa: CASSGGSSYNEQFF

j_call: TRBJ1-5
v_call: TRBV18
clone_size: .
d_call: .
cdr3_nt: TGTGCCAGCTCACCATACACAGAGGGAGGTCAGCCCCAGCATTTT
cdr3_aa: CASSPYTEGGQPQHF

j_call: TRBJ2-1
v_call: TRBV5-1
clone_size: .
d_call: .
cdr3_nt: TGCGCCAGCAGCCAGGGATTCGTTGGTGGTGAGCAGTTCTTC
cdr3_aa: CASSQGFVGGEQFF

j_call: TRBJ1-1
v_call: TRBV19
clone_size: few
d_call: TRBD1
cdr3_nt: TGTGCCAGTAGTACACGGGACAGGGGTTGGGTGAACACTGAAGCTTTCTTT
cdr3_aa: CASSTRDRGWVNTEAFF

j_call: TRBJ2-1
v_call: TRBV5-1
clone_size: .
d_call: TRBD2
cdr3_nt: TGCGCCAGCATGGAAGCGGGGTATCTCTACAATGAGCAGTTCTTC
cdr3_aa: CASMEAGYLYNEQFF

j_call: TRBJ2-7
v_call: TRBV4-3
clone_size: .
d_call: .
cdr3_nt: TGCGCCAGCAGTAAGACGAGGGTACACGAGCAGTACTTC
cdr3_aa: CASSKTRVHEQYF

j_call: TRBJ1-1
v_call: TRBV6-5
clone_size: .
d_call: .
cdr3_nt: TGTGCCAGCATTTGGGCAAGGGGCACTGAAGCTTTCTTT
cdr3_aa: CASIWARGTEAFF

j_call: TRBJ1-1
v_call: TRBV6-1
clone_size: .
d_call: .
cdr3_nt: TGTGCCAGCAGTTTCAGGGAGAACACTGAAGCTTTCTTT
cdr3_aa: CASSFRENTEAFF